Below, 23 T cell receptor beta chains from the same sample are listed, as sequenced in a study of type 1 regulatory T cells. These receptors have no identified antigens. TCRdb reprocessed the reads with MiXCR, giving one entry per CDR3 protein. The table lists some 60,000 distinct CDR3 sequences, over 50% of them singletons. Sequencing was performed on cultured non-Tr1 T cells, either the whole culture or a sorted T cell fraction (not recorded which). Source of these receptors: a human donor in good health.

The genes are TRBV7-8 and TRBJ2-3, with 8 bases identical to TRBD2. This CDR3 has 18 amino acids. J gave up 1 base and V 5 bases, and 14 bases lay outside the gene matches. Germline V gene sequence: CDR1 SGHVS, CDR2 FQNEAQ. Here the CDR3 DNA reads TGTGCCAGCAGCCGATCACAAACCGCGACTAGCGGCACAGATACGCAGTATTTT. As protein: CASSRSQTATSGTDTQYF.

J is TRBJ2-5 and V is TRBV20-1, with D possibly matching TRBD1 (5 bases). Trimming removed 2 bases from V and 5 bases from J, with 15 bases in between. The CDR3 consists of 14 residues. Per germline, CDR1 DFQATT and CDR2 SNEGSKA (reference sequence). The CDR3 loop reads CSARFPRGRETQYF. DNA of the CDR3: TGCAGTGCTAGATTTCCTAGGGGTCGGGAGACCCAGTACTTC.

The chain uses TRBV20-1 and TRBJ1-4, with TRBD1 as a possible D gene (5 bases). The germline V and J ends were trimmed by 3 bases and 3 bases, with 17 bases remaining between them. Per germline, CDR1 DFQATT and CDR2 SNEGSKA (reference sequence). CDR3 length equals 16 residues. The CDR3 here is CSASTGGPVPNEKLFF. Written as DNA, the CDR3 is TGCAGTGCTAGTACAGGCGGCCCGGTCCCTAATGAAAAACTGTTTTTT.

This chain links TRBV19 with TRBJ2-5; no firm D call. The CDR3 is made up of 13 amino acids. V dropped 0 bases and J dropped 2 bases, with 4 bases sitting between them. CDR1 LNHDA and CDR2 SQIVND come from the germline V gene (reference sequence). CDR3 DNA: TGTGCCAGTAGTATAGAAGGGCAAGAGACCCAGTACTTC. Its protein product is CASSIEGQETQYF.

The table lists this clonotype with a few counts. The rearrangement joins TRBV11-1 to TRBJ2-1; TRBD2 matches 14 bases. V lost 1 base to trimming and J lost 1 base; unmatched junction nucleotides: 6. This CDR3 has 19 residues. Germline V gene lookup returns CDR1 SGHAT and CDR2 FQDESV (reference sequence). For the CDR3, the DNA is TGTGCCAGCAGCTTAGGGGGGACTAGCGGGAGATCTTCCTACAATGAGCAGTTCTTC. Residues: CASSLGGTSGRSSYNEQFF.

This chain joins TRBV20-1 and TRBJ2-7; no reliable D call. The germline CDR1 and CDR2 sequences are DFQATT and SNEGSKA (reference sequence). The CDR3 runs to 13 residues. Trimming removed 6 bases from V and 0 bases from J, with 12 bases in between. The CDR3 is CSARELFSYEQYF. The CDR3 bases are TGCAGTGCCCGCGAGCTCTTCTCCTACGAGCAGTACTTC.

J is TRBJ2-7 and V is TRBV5-1, with D maybe TRBD2 (5 bases). The CDR3 is 15 amino acids. Germline values: CDR1 SGHRS, CDR2 YFSETQ. Between the trimmed V and J ends, which lost 1 base and 2 bases, there was a span of 13 bases. The CDR3 sequence is CASSLTRGSTYEQYF. The CDR3 DNA reads TGCGCCAGCAGCTTGACTAGAGGGAGTACCTACGAGCAGTACTTC.

The rearrangement uses TRBV3-1 and TRBJ2-7; possibly TRBD2 for D (6 bases). The CDR3 is 15 amino acids. V lost 3 bases, J lost 6 bases, and 18 bases lay in between. Germline V gives CDR1 LGHDT, CDR2 YNNKEL (reference sequence). The CDR3 region is CASSHTPTSFGEQYF. DNA of the CDR3: TGTGCCAGCAGCCACACCCCGACTAGTTTCGGCGAGCAGTACTTC.

This sequence joins TRBV29-1 and TRBJ2-7; D remains ambiguous. CDR1 SQVTM and CDR2 ANQGSEA come from the germline V gene. V lost 3 bases, J lost 4 bases, and 19 bases lay in between. There are 15 residues in the CDR3. CDR3 loop: CSVEERALLGYEQYF. As DNA, the CDR3 is TGCAGCGTTGAGGAGCGTGCACTCCTCGGGTACGAGCAGTACTTC.

This clonotype was counted between two and nine times. The V gene is TRBV20-1, the J gene TRBJ1-1; possible D gene TRBD1, 6 bases. The CDR3 sequence is 14 residues long. Trimming removed 0 bases at V and 5 bases at J, with 13 bases between. Germline V gene sequence: CDR1 DFQATT, CDR2 SNEGSKA (reference sequence). CDR3 residues: CSARDPGASTEAFF. The CDR3 nucleotides are TGCAGTGCTAGAGATCCAGGGGCGAGTACTGAAGCTTTCTTT.

V usage is TRBV5-1 and J usage is TRBJ2-3; D gene unclear. CDR1 and CDR2 (germline): SGHRS, YFSETQ. V dropped 1 base and J dropped 3 bases, with 12 bases sitting between them. This CDR3 is built from 15 residues. The CDR3 DNA is TGCGCCAGCAGCTTGCGAAATGTTGGGACAGATACGCAGTATTTT. This sequence encodes CASSLRNVGTDTQYF.

The V call is TRBV12-3 or TRBV12-4, the J call TRBJ2-5; 8 nucleotides agree with TRBD1. The CDR3 spans 15 residues. V lost 5 bases, J lost 2 bases, and 7 bases stayed unmatched. The chain's CDR3 is CASSPGQAGQETQYF. DNA of the CDR3: TGTGCCAGCAGTCCGGGACAGGCTGGTCAAGAGACCCAGTACTTC.

The V gene is TRBV20-1, the J gene TRBJ1-1; D is uncertain. Germline values: CDR1 DFQATT, CDR2 SNEGSKA (reference sequence). V lost 0 bases and J 0 bases, leaving 8 bases between the germline ends. The CDR3 length is 14 residues. The CDR3 loop is CSARDPRMNTEAFF. CDR3 DNA sequence: TGCAGTGCTAGAGATCCCAGAATGAACACTGAAGCTTTCTTT.

The rearrangement joins TRBV29-1 to TRBJ2-1; D uncertain. Germline V gene sequence: CDR1 SQVTM, CDR2 ANQGSEA. V was trimmed by 4 bases and J by 6 bases, leaving 16 bases between them. The CDR3 length is 14 residues. This CDR3 is CSVVRQDLFNEQFF. CDR3 nucleotide sequence: TGCAGCGTTGTTAGGCAGGATCTATTCAATGAGCAGTTCTTC.

This sequence joins TRBV7-8 and TRBJ1-5; D might be TRBD1 (6 bases). This CDR3 has 14 residues. The germline V gene encodes CDR1 SGHVS and CDR2 FQNEAQ. V lost 1 base and J 7 bases, leaving 11 bases between the germline ends. The CDR3: CASSLEQGSQPQHF. In DNA form, the CDR3 reads TGTGCCAGCAGCTTAGAACAGGGCAGCCAGCCCCAGCATTTT.

The chain uses TRBV4-1 and TRBJ2-2; 7 bases line up with TRBD2. Germline V lookup: CDR1 MGHRA, CDR2 YSYEKL. The CDR3 loop spans 16 amino acids. Trimming cost V 4 bases and J 4 bases; bases outside gene matches: 9. CDR3 residues: CASSPLGGRVTGELFF. CDR3 nucleotide sequence: TGCGCCAGCAGCCCCCTGGGCGGGAGAGTCACCGGGGAGCTGTTTTTT.

The genes are TRBV2 and TRBJ1-1; D is possibly TRBD1 (5 bases). V dropped 5 bases and J dropped 1 base, with 11 bases sitting between them. This CDR3 has 14 residues. Germline V gene lookup returns CDR1 SNHLY and CDR2 FYNNEI. CDR3 sequence reads: CASSTLTANTEAFF. The CDR3 bases are TGTGCCAGCAGTACACTGACAGCGAACACTGAAGCTTTCTTT.

In nucleotides, the CDR3 is TGTGCCAGCAGTTGGAGCGGGACAGGGGCTCGAGAGCAGTACTTC. Residues: CASSWSGTGAREQYF. The chain employs TRBV5-5 and TRBJ2-7; 10 bases are a match to TRBD1. Germline lookup yields CDR1 SGHKS and CDR2 YYEKEE (reference sequence). J lost 7 bases, V lost 5 bases, and 12 bases had no gene match. CDR3 length equals 15 residues.

The rearrangement links TRBV7-8 to TRBJ2-5; a possible D gene is TRBD2 (6 bases). The V gene lost 7 bases and the J gene lost 10 bases, with 25 bases spanning the gap. The CDR3 sequence is 15 residues long. Germline V gene data show CDR1 as SGHVS and CDR2 as FQNEAQ. The CDR3 loop is CASNSRRLAQEGQYF. Written as DNA, the CDR3 is TGTGCCAGCAACTCGCGGAGGTTGGCTCAGGAGGGCCAGTACTTC.

The chain joins TRBV20-1 to TRBJ2-3; D gene unclear. This CDR3 spans 14 amino acids. Germline CDR1 and CDR2: DFQATT and SNEGSKA (reference sequence). Trimming took off 3 bases at V and 2 bases at J, with 12 bases between the two ends. This chain's CDR3 is CSARVLLITDTQYF. CDR3 nucleotides: TGCAGTGCTAGGGTTCTACTAATCACAGATACGCAGTATTTT.

The chain joins TRBV7-3 to TRBJ2-2; 11 bases are shared with TRBD1. J gave up 1 base and V 5 bases, and 9 bases lay outside the gene matches. The CDR3 is made up of 18 amino acids. From germline, CDR1 is SGHTA and CDR2 FQGTGA. For the CDR3, the DNA is TGTGCCAGCAGCCCCCGGACAGGGGGCGCGGGGAACACCGGGGAGCTGTTTTTT. It encodes CASSPRTGGAGNTGELFF.

Only a few counts were recorded for this clonotype. V is TRBV5-1 and J is TRBJ2-6; no definite D call. The CDR3 is made up of 14 amino acids. V was shortened by 4 bases and J by 2 bases, with 7 bases between the two germline ends. Per germline, CDR1 SGHRS and CDR2 YFSETQ. CDR3 sequence: CASSRAAGANVLTF. The CDR3, as DNA: TGCGCCAGCAGCAGGGCAGCTGGGGCCAACGTCCTGACTTTC. Filled out from reference TRBV5-1 and TRBJ2-6, the complete variable domain reads KAGVTQTPRYLIKTRGQQVTLSCSPISGHRSVSWYQQTPGQGLQFLFEYFSETQRNKGNFPGRFSGRQFSNSRSEMNVSTLELGDSALYLCASSRAAGANVLTFGAGSRLTVL.

The chain recombines TRBV19 with TRBJ2-7, with D perhaps matching TRBD2 (6 bases). The CDR3 runs to 15 residues. Germline V CDR1 and CDR2: LNHDA, SQIVND (reference sequence). With 4 bases removed from V and 4 bases from J, the gap between germline ends came to 17 bases. The CDR3 loop reads CASSNEASANYEQYF. CDR3 in DNA: TGTGCCAGTAGTAATGAGGCTAGCGCAAATTACGAGCAGTACTTC.